The rows below give T cell receptor beta chains drawn from one sample of a study of T cells in tumors after PD-1 blockade. Measured with immunoSEQ multiplex PCR; TCRdb has only the in-frame clones, and not every one. The table includes just under 65,000 clones, around two thirds detected once. The sequenced sample was PBMCs, obtained after anti-PD-1 treatment. These receptors all come from a human donor with basal cell carcinoma. Each CDR3 is given with its conserved first and last residue. Size values are once, few and many counts, or a class for expanded clones, and some rows have none.

v_call,j_call,clone_size,cdr3_aa
TRBV10-1,TRBJ2-7,.,CARTGGPFYEQYF
TRBV5-1,TRBJ2-1,.,CASSLGRVAEQFF
TRBV15,TRBJ2-1,.,CATSRDNGLNSYNEQFF
TRBV3-1/TRBV3-2,TRBJ1-1,.,CASSQDLGEYQGGTEAFF
TRBV6-1,TRBJ2-1,.,CASSDKRYNEQFF
TRBV29-1,TRBJ2-6,few,CSVGAGANVLTF
TRBV25-1,TRBJ1-1,.,CASGRTGGLNTEAFF
TRBV6-5,TRBJ1-1,.,CASSYLRGLMGAFF
TRBV11-3,TRBJ1-5,.,CASSIQRKVYSNQPQHF
TRBV4-1,TRBJ2-1,.,CASSQDSPSSYNEQFF
TRBV27,TRBJ2-3,.,CASKGWSSTDTQYF
TRBV19,TRBJ2-1,.,CASTPFRTGSYNEQFF
TRBV27,TRBJ2-5,.,CASRDGGSEETQYF
TRBV5-1,TRBJ2-7,.,CASSLAWSGEQYF
TRBV2,TRBJ1-6,.,CASSRGQYNSPLHF
TRBV4-1,TRBJ1-5,.,CASSQDLQGGNQPQHF
TRBV9,TRBJ2-7,many,CASPYRDEQYF
TRBV3-1/TRBV3-2,TRBJ2-7,.,CASSQSGGPYEQYF
TRBV6-1,TRBJ1-2,.,CASSEEGGGGWIYTF
TRBV15,TRBJ2-5,.,CATSRDITAQETQYF
TRBV30,TRBJ2-2,.,CAWSANLDTGELFF
TRBV7-2,TRBJ2-1,.,CASSLVGRGNEQFF
TRBV18,TRBJ1-3,.,CASSRTADSGNTIYF
TRBV12-3/TRBV12-4,TRBJ1-2,.,CASRQQGAKGYTF
TRBV5-4,TRBJ2-2,.,CASRRMGQGIGELFF
TRBV2,TRBJ2-7,few,CASSGQPSYEQYF
TRBV7-2,TRBJ1-3,.,CASSLMGSSGNTIYF